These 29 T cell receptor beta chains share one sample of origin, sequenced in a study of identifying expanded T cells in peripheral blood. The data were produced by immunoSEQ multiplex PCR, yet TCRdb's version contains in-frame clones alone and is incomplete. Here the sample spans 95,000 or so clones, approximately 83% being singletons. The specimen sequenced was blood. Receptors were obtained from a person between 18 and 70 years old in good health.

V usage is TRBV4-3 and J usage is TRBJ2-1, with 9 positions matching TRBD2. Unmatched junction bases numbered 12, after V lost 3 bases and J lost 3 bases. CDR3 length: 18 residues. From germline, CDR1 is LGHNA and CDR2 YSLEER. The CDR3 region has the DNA TGCGCCAGCAGCCAGAATCGAATGCTAGCGGGGTACTACAATGAGCAGTTCTTC. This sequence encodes CASSQNRMLAGYYNEQFF.

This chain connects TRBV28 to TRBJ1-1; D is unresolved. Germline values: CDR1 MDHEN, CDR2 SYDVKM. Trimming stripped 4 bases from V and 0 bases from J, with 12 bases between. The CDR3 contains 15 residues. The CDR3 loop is CASSYPQQVNTEAFF. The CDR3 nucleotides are TGTGCCAGCAGTTACCCCCAGCAGGTGAACACTGAAGCTTTCTTT. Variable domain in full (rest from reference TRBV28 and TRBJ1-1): DVKVTQSSRYLVKRTGEKVFLECVQDMDHENMFWYRQDPGLGLRLIYFSYDVKMKEKGDIPEGYSVSREKKERFSLILESASTNQTSMYLCASSYPQQVNTEAFFGQGTRLTVV.

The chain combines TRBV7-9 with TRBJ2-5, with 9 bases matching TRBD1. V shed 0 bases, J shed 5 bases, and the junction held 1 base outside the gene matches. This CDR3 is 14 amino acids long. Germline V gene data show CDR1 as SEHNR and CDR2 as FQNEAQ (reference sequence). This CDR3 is CASSLAGTGETQYF. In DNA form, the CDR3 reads TGTGCCAGCAGCTTAGCCGGGACAGGGGAGACCCAGTACTTC.

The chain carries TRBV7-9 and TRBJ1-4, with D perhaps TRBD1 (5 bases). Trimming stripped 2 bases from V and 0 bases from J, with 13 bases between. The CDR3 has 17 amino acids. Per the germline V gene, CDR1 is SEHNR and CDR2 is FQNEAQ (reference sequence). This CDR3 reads CASSLLWGTPTNEKLFF. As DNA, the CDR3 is TGTGCCAGCAGCTTACTCTGGGGGACCCCAACTAATGAAAAACTGTTTTTT. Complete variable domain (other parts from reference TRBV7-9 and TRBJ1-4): DTGVSQNPRHKITKRGQNVTFRCDPISEHNRLYWYRQTLGQGPEFLTYFQNEAQLEKSRLLSDRFSAERPKGSFSTLEIQRTEQGDSAMYLCASSLLWGTPTNEKLFFGSGTQLSVL.

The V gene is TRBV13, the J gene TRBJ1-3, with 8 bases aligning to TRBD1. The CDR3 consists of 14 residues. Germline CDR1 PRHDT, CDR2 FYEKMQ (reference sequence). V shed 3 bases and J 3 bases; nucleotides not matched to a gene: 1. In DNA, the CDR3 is TGTGCCAGCAGCTTTACAGGGGGTGGAAACACCATATATTTT. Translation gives CASSFTGGGNTIYF.

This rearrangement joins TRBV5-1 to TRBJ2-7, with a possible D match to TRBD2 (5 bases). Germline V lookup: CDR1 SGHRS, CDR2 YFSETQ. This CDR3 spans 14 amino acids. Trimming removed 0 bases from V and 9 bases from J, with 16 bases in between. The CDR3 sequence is CASSLAEVGESQYF. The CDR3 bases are TGCGCCAGCAGCTTGGCCGAGGTGGGAGAGTCGCAGTACTTC.

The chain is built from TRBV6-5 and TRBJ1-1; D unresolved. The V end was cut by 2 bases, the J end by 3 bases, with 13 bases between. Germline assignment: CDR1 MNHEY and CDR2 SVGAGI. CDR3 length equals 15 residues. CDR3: CASSYRRGLDTEAFF. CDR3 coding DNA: TGTGCCAGCAGTTACCGTAGAGGGTTGGACACTGAAGCTTTCTTT.

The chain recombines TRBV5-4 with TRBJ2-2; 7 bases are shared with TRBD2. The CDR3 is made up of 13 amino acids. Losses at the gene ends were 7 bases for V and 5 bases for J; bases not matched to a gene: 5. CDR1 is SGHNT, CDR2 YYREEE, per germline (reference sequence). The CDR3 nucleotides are TGTGCCAGCCACCTGGGGGGGACCGGGGAGCTGTTTTTT. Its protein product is CASHLGGTGELFF.

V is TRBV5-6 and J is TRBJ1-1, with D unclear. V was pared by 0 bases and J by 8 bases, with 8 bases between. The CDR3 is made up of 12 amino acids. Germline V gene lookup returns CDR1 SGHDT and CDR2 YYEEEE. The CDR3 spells CASSLGRAEAFF. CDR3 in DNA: TGTGCCAGCAGCTTGGGTAGGGCCGAAGCTTTCTTT.

DNA of the CDR3: TGTGCCAGCAGCGTAGATTGGGGCTCTGGAAACACCATATATTTT. Translating it yields CASSVDWGSGNTIYF. V gene TRBV9 combines with J gene TRBJ1-3; D is ambiguous. The CDR3 is made up of 15 amino acids. Germline CDR1 SGDLS, CDR2 YYNGEE. V was cut by 0 bases and J by 0 bases, with 7 bases left in between.

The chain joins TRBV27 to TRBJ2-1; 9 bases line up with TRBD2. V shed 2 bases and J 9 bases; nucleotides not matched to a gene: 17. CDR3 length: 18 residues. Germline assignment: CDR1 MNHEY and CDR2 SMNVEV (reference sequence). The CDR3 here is CASSLRGPSSSGGSEQFF. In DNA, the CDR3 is TGTGCCAGCAGTTTAAGGGGCCCAAGTAGTAGCGGGGGTTCTGAGCAGTTCTTC.

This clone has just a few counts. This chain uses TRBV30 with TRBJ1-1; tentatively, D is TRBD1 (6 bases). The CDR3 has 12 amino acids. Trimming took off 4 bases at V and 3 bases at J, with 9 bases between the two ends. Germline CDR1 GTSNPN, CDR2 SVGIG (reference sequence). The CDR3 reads CAWTGVYTEAFF. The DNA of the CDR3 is TGTGCCTGGACAGGGGTGTACACTGAAGCTTTCTTT. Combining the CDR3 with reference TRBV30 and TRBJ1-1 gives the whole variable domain SQTIHQWPATLVQPVGSPLSLECTVEGTSNPNLYWYRQAAGRGLQLLFYSVGIGQISSEVPQNLSASRPQDRQFILSSKKLLLSDSGFYLCAWTGVYTEAFFGQGTRLTVV.

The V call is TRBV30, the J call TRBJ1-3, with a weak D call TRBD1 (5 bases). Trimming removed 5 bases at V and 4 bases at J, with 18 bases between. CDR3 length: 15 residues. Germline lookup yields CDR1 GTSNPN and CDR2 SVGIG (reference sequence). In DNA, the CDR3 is TGTGCCTGGGGGGGGAAGGGACTTGGAGGAAACACCATATATTTT. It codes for CAWGGKGLGGNTIYF. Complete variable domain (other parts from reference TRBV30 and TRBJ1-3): SQTIHQWPATLVQPVGSPLSLECTVEGTSNPNLYWYRQAAGRGLQLLFYSVGIGQISSEVPQNLSASRPQDRQFILSSKKLLLSDSGFYLCAWGGKGLGGNTIYFGEGSWLTVV.

CDR3 DNA sequence: TGTGCCAGTTCAAGAGCAAATAGCAATCAGCCCCAGCATTTT. It specifies CASSRANSNQPQHF. The V and J genes are TRBV19 and TRBJ1-5; D unclear. There are 14 residues in the CDR3. Trimming cost V 8 bases and J 0 bases, with 11 bases left between them. CDR1 and CDR2 from the germline V gene are LNHDA and SQIVND (reference sequence).

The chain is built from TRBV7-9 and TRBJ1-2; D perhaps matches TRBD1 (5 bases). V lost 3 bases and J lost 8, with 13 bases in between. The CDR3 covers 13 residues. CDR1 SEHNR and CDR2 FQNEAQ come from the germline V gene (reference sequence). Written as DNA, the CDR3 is TGTGCCAGCAGCTTGGGACTGGCTAGCGGCTACACCTTC. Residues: CASSLGLASGYTF.

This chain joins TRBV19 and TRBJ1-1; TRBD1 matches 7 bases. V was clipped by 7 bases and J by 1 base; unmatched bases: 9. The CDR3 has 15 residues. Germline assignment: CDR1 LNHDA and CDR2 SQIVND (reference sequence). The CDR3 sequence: CASTLGQAGNTEAFF. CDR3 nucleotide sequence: TGTGCCAGTACCCTCGGACAGGCGGGGAACACTGAAGCTTTCTTT.

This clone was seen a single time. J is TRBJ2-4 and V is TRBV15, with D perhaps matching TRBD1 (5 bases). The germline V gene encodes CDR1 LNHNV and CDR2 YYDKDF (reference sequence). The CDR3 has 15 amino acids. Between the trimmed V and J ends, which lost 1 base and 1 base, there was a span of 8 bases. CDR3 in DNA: TGTGCCACCAGCAGAGCAGGGTCGGCCAAAAACATTCAGTACTTC. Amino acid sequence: CATSRAGSAKNIQYF.

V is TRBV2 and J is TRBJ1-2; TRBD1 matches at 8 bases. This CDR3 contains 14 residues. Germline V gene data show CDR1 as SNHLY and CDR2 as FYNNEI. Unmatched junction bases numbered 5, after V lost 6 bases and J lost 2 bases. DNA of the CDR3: TGTGCCAGCAGCCTGGGACAGGTGAACTATGGCTACACCTTC. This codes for CASSLGQVNYGYTF.

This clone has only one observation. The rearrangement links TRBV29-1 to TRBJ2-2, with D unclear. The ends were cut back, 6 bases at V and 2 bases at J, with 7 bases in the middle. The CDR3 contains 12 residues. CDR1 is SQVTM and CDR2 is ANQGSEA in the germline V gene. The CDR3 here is CSVPDNTGELFF. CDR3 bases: TGCAGCGTCCCCGACAACACCGGGGAGCTGTTTTTT.

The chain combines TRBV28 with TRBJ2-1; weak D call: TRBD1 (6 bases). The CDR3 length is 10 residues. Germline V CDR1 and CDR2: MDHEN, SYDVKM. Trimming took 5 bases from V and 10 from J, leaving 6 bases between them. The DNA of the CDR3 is TGTGCCAGCAGTGGGACAGAGCAGTTCTTC. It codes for CASSGTEQFF.

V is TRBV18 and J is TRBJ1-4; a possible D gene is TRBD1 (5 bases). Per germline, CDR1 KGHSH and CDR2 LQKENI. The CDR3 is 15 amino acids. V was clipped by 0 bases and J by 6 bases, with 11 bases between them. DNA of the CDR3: TGTGCCAGCTCACCACCCGGTGAGGGGTATGAAAAACTGTTTTTT. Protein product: CASSPPGEGYEKLFF.

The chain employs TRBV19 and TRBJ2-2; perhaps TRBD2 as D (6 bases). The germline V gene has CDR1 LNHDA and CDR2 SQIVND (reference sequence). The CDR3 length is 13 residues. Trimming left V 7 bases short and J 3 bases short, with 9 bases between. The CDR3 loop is CASMGGDTGELFF. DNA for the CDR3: TGTGCCAGTATGGGGGGAGACACCGGGGAGCTGTTTTTT.

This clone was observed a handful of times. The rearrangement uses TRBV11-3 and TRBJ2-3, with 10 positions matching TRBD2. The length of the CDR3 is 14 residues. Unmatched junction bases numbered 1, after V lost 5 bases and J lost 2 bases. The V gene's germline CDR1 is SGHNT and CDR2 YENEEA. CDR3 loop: CASSTSGVTDTQYF. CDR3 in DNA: TGTGCCAGCAGCACTAGCGGGGTCACAGATACGCAGTATTTT.

The DNA for the CDR3 is TGCGCCAGCAGCTTGTCTGAGGGCACAGGGGCCAACGTCCTGACTTTC. It is translated as CASSLSEGTGANVLTF. The chain employs TRBV5-1 and TRBJ2-6; a weak D match, TRBD2 (5 bases). This CDR3 is built from 16 residues. Trimming took 1 base from V and 4 from J, leaving 12 bases between them. Germline V gene sequence: CDR1 SGHRS, CDR2 YFSETQ.

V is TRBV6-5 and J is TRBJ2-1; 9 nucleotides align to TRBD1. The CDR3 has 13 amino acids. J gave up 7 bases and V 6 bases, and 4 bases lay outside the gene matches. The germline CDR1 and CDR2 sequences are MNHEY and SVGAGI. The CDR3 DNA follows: TGTGCCAGCAGCTGGACAGGGGATAATGAGCAGTTCTTC. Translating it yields CASSWTGDNEQFF.

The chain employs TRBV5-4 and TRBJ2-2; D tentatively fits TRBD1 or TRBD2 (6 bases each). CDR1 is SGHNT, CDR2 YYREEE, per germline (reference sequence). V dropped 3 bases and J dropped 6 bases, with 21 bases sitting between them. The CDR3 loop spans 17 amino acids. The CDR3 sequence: CASSSLVGGGGAGELFF. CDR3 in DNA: TGTGCCAGCAGCTCGTTGGTCGGGGGCGGAGGGGCCGGGGAGCTGTTTTTT.

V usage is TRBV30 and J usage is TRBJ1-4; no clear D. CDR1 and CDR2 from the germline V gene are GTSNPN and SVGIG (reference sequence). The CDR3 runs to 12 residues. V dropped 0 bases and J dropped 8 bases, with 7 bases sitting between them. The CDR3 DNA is TGTGCCTGGAGTGTTGGCGGGGAAAAACTGTTTTTT. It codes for CAWSVGGEKLFF.

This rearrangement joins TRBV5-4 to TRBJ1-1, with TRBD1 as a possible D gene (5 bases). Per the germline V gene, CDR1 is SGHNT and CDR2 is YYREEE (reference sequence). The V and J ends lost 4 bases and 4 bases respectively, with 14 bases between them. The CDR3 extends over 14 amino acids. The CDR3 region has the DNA TGTGCCAGCAGCCCTGGTGGGCAGGGCACTGAAGCTTTCTTT. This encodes CASSPGGQGTEAFF.

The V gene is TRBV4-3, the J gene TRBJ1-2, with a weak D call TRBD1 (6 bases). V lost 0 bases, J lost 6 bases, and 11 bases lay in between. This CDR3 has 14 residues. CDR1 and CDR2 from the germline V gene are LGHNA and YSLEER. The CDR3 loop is CASSQDRGSDGYTF. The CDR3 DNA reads TGCGCCAGCAGCCAAGACAGGGGCTCGGATGGCTACACCTTC.